This T cell receptor (beta chain) was documented in a study of CD8 T cells in ankylosing spondylitis. This CDR3 comprises 15 residues. The germline gives CDR1 SQVTM, CDR2 ANQGSEA. V shed 4 bases and J 0 bases; nucleotides not matched to a gene: 7. Each CDR3 protein gets one entry after TCRdb re-called the 5' RACE reads with MiXCR. The table records about 800,000 distinct CDR3 sequences, 12% of them present only once. The study, taken as a whole, reports: Seemingly characteristic of ankylosing spondylitis blood was a TCR beta motif consisting of about 8 highly homologous variants. From matched ankylosing spondylitis synovial fluid, disease-linked clones were reportedly recovered at significantly enriched levels.

This clonotype was found once. Its target is unknown. This clonotype was obtained from a male donor with ankylosing spondylitis. The rearrangement links TRBV29-1 to TRBJ2-5; 8 positions match TRBD1. Sequencing was performed on blood, either unsorted or a sorted T cell fraction (not recorded which). The CDR3 DNA sequence: TGCAGCGTTGGGTACGGGACAGGCTACCAAGAGACCCAGTACTTC. Translated: CSVGYGTGYQETQYF.